The 28 T cell receptor beta chains given below trace back to one sample, sequenced in a study of blood T cell repertoires in COVID-19 (dated by TCRdb to 2018 to 2021). Library creation used the immunoSEQ multiplex PCR assay. TCRdb took over this immuneACCESS table, retaining in-frame rearrangements with V and J assigned. Such tables are incomplete; in checked studies, under half of the missing clones stem from an unresolved V gene, and the remainder is unexplained. This sample is represented by 50,000 to 65,000 clones; roughly 86% of them were singletons. The ten largest clonotypes hold over 3.5% of the sample. Sequencing was carried out using peripheral blood. The receptors shown here come from a man aged 50-59 years with active COVID-19.

This clone is a singleton in its sample. The chain has TRBV6-6 and TRBJ1-2; 8 nucleotides line up with TRBD1. The CDR3 is made up of 14 amino acids. J was trimmed by 4 bases and V by 2 bases; bases with no gene match: 3. Germline loops: CDR1 MNHNY, CDR2 SVGAGI (reference sequence). The CDR3 DNA is TGTGCCAGCAGTTACCCTCAGGGGGCCTATGGCTACACCTTC. This gives the protein CASSYPQGAYGYTF.

This sequence joins TRBV6-1 and TRBJ1-3; perhaps TRBD1 as D (5 bases). Trimming stripped 1 base from V and 0 bases from J, with 16 bases between. This CDR3 is built from 18 residues. The germline V gene encodes CDR1 MNHNS and CDR2 SASEGT. The CDR3 sequence is CASSEVTGAAGSGNTIYF. Written as DNA, the CDR3 is TGTGCCAGCAGTGAAGTCACTGGGGCAGCCGGCTCTGGAAACACCATATATTTT.

The V gene is TRBV3-1 (or the pseudogene TRBV3-2), the J gene TRBJ1-1, with D maybe TRBD1 (5 bases). The CDR3 spans 16 residues. With 1 base removed from V and 4 bases from J, the gap between germline ends came to 16 bases. Germline CDR1 is LGHDT and CDR2 is YNNKEL (reference sequence). The chain's CDR3 is CASSQGDRQRGTEAFF. In DNA, the CDR3 is TGTGCCAGCAGCCAAGGTGACAGACAAAGGGGCACTGAAGCTTTCTTT.

This chain connects TRBV9 to TRBJ2-5, with 8 bases aligning to TRBD1. CDR1 and CDR2 from the germline V gene are SGDLS and YYNGEE. Trimming cost V 4 bases and J 4 bases; bases outside gene matches: 12. The CDR3 is 16 residues long. CDR3 nucleotide sequence: TGTGCCAGCAGCTTAGGGGGAAGGACAGGGAGAGAGACCCAGTACTTC. This translates into CASSLGGRTGRETQYF.

The chain recombines TRBV4-3 with TRBJ1-2; TRBD1 matches 7 bases. The CDR3 is 15 residues long. Germline V gene lookup returns CDR1 LGHNA and CDR2 YSLEER. Losses at the gene ends were 0 bases for V and 4 bases for J; bases not matched to a gene: 5. This CDR3 is CASSQERQGGYGYTF. The CDR3 DNA follows: TGCGCCAGCAGCCAAGAAAGGCAGGGGGGCTATGGCTACACCTTC.

V is TRBV5-1 and J is TRBJ2-2; 10 nucleotides line up with TRBD1. The CDR3 length is 15 residues. Germline CDR1 and CDR2: SGHRS and YFSETQ. V lost 2 bases to trimming and J lost 6 bases; unmatched junction nucleotides: 4. The CDR3 is CASSLRQGAAGELFF. CDR3 DNA: TGCGCCAGCAGCTTAAGACAGGGGGCGGCCGGGGAGCTGTTTTTT.

CDR3 bases: TGTGCCAGCAGACTGGAAAGGGGCCCAGAGACCCAGTACTTC. As protein: CASRLERGPETQYF. This chain uses TRBV7-9 with TRBJ2-5, with a tentative D call TRBD1 (5 bases). CDR3 size: 14 residues. V shed 6 bases and J shed 4 bases, with 15 bases lying between them. Per the germline V gene, CDR1 is SEHNR and CDR2 is FQNEAQ (reference sequence). The full variable domain, completed using reference TRBV7-9 and TRBJ2-5, is DTGVSQNPRHKITKRGQNVTFRCDPISEHNRLYWYRQTLGQGPEFLTYFQNEAQLEKSRLLSDRFSAERPKGSFSTLEIQRTEQGDSAMYLCASRLERGPETQYFGPGTRLLVL.

The sample holds a few counts of this clone. This rearrangement joins TRBV13 to TRBJ1-5, with D hard to call. Germline V CDR1 and CDR2: PRHDT, FYEKMQ (reference sequence). Trimming pared 2 bases from V and 4 bases from J, leaving 15 bases between. The length of the CDR3 is 16 residues. CDR3 DNA sequence: TGTGCCAGCAGCTTATTAGAGGGAGTTAGGAATCAGCCCCAGCATTTT. Translating gives CASSLLEGVRNQPQHF.

This sequence joins TRBV5-5 and TRBJ2-3; TRBD2 is a possible D gene (6 bases). Trimming removed 6 bases at V and 1 base at J, with 12 bases between. Germline CDR1 is SGHKS and CDR2 is YYEKEE (reference sequence). This CDR3 has 14 residues. CDR3 nucleotide sequence: TGTGCCAGCATCGGCGGGGTTGGCACAGATACGCAGTATTTT. It translates to CASIGGVGTDTQYF.

This chain links TRBV6-1 with TRBJ2-3; D not resolved. Germline lookup yields CDR1 MNHNS and CDR2 SASEGT. V lost 1 base to trimming and J lost 2 bases, with 10 bases between them. The CDR3 length is 15 residues. CDR3 in DNA: TGTGCCAGCAGTGAAGGGGCAGTCCACACAGATACGCAGTATTTT. Its protein product is CASSEGAVHTDTQYF.

The rearrangement links TRBV20-1 to TRBJ1-5; a weak D match, TRBD1 (6 bases). The germline CDR1 and CDR2 sequences are DFQATT and SNEGSKA (reference sequence). This CDR3 region has 16 residues. Deletions cut 5 bases from V and 6 bases from J, with 23 bases between. The CDR3 nucleotides are TGCAGTGCTCGTGGGGGGGGGCGCGGGTCCGGTCAGCCCCAGCATTTT. This gives the protein CSARGGGRGSGQPQHF.

CDR3 DNA sequence: TGTGCCAGCAGCTTGCTGACAGGGATGACTGAAGCTTTCTTT. This encodes CASSLLTGMTEAFF. The rearrangement joins TRBV7-9 to TRBJ1-1, with TRBD1 matching 7 bases. The V segment lost 3 bases and the J segment 5 bases; nucleotides outside the gene matches: 6. This CDR3 comprises 14 residues. Germline CDR1 and CDR2: SEHNR and FQNEAQ (reference sequence).

The chain has TRBV5-1 and TRBJ2-3; 9 nucleotides line up with TRBD1. This CDR3 has 14 amino acids. Germline V gene data show CDR1 as SGHRS and CDR2 as YFSETQ. With V trimmed by 4 bases and J by 4 bases, 4 bases remained unmatched. CDR3 sequence: CASSTGTGPDTQYF. CDR3 in DNA: TGCGCCAGCAGCACAGGGACAGGGCCAGATACGCAGTATTTT.

This clone occurred once. The chain couples TRBV2 to TRBJ1-3; 8 bases line up with TRBD1. CDR3 length equals 16 residues. V lost 4 bases and J lost 0; bases outside the gene matches: 5. CDR1 and CDR2 from the germline V gene are SNHLY and FYNNEI. CDR3 amino acids: CASSGQGPHSGNTIYF. The CDR3 DNA is TGTGCCAGCAGTGGACAGGGGCCTCACTCTGGAAACACCATATATTTT. Looking up the rest from reference TRBV2 and TRBJ1-3 gives the full variable domain: EPEVTQTPSHQVTQMGQEVILRCVPISNHLYFYWYRQILGQKVEFLVSFYNNEISEKSEIFDDQFSVERPDGSNFTLKIRSTKLEDSAMYFCASSGQGPHSGNTIYFGEGSWLTVV.

V is TRBV11-1 and J is TRBJ1-2; 8 bases are a match to TRBD1. The ends lost 5 bases at V and 0 bases at J; junction bases unmatched: 8. The germline V gene has CDR1 SGHAT and CDR2 FQDESV (reference sequence). The CDR3 runs 16 residues. The CDR3 DNA reads TGTGCCAGCAGCCCGGACAGGGACTTTGCTAACTATGGCTACACCTTC. Translation: CASSPDRDFANYGYTF.

V and J are TRBV2 and TRBJ2-7, with D maybe TRBD1 (6 bases). In germline, CDR1 is SNHLY, CDR2 FYNNEI. The V end lost 7 bases, the J end lost 0 bases, and 13 bases lay between the germline ends. The CDR3 has 14 residues. The CDR3 reads CASTLDRLSYEQYF. CDR3 DNA sequence: TGTGCCAGCACCCTCGACAGGCTCTCCTACGAGCAGTACTTC.

The chain couples TRBV6-5 to TRBJ1-6; TRBD1 agrees at 9 bases. CDR1 and CDR2 from the germline V gene are MNHEY and SVGAGI. The junction had 6 bases not matched to a gene; V was cut back by 6 bases and J by 12 bases. The CDR3 has 13 residues. CDR3 region: CASSRPGQGPLHF. The DNA of the CDR3 is TGTGCCAGCAGCCGACCGGGACAGGGACCCCTCCACTTT.

The genes are TRBV6-6 and TRBJ2-5, with 10 nucleotides matching TRBD2. There are 15 residues in the CDR3. Germline V gene sequence: CDR1 MNHNY, CDR2 SVGAGI (reference sequence). V lost 4 bases and J lost 5; bases outside the gene matches: 7. The CDR3 nucleotides read TGTGCCAGCAGTTTAGCCAGCGGGGGGGTGGAGACCCAGTACTTC. This codes for CASSLASGGVETQYF.

This clone was observed a few times. The V and J genes are TRBV18 and TRBJ2-3; 12 bases are a match to TRBD2. Germline V CDR1 and CDR2: KGHSH, LQKENI. V shed 5 bases and J 6 bases; nucleotides not matched to a gene: 9. This CDR3 contains 16 residues. The DNA of the CDR3 is TGTGCCAGCTCAACGACTAGCGGGGGCCAGGGGGATACGCAGTATTTT. It encodes CASSTTSGGQGDTQYF.

This clone appeared a few times. The chain recombines TRBV5-6 with TRBJ1-2, with D unresolved. The V end lost 0 bases, the J end lost 7 bases, and 10 bases lay between the germline ends. The CDR3 is made up of 13 amino acids. CDR1 is SGHDT and CDR2 is YYEEEE in the germline V gene. CDR3 in DNA: TGTGCCAGCAGCTTGGTCTTGGCGGGTGGCTACACCTTC. Its protein product is CASSLVLAGGYTF.

This clone was observed a handful of times. The V and J genes are TRBV5-4 and TRBJ2-1, with 10 bases aligning to TRBD2. CDR1 and CDR2 (germline): SGHNT, YYREEE (reference sequence). The CDR3 contains 16 residues. Trimming at V came to 4 bases and at J to 3 bases, leaving 7 bases not matched to a gene. CDR3 loop: CASSPPSSGGYNEQFF. CDR3 bases: TGTGCCAGCAGCCCCCCTTCTAGCGGGGGCTACAATGAGCAGTTCTTC.

This clone was seen a single time. J is TRBJ1-5 and V is TRBV6-4; D gene uncertain. Germline loops: CDR1 MRHNA, CDR2 SNTAGT. This CDR3 comprises 16 residues. The germline V and J ends were trimmed by 4 bases and 0 bases, with 13 bases remaining between them. The chain's CDR3 is CASSGRRIYSNQPQHF. The CDR3 DNA sequence: TGTGCCAGCAGTGGCCGTAGAATTTATAGCAATCAGCCCCAGCATTTT.

This chain links TRBV5-1 with TRBJ2-2; D gene uncertain. The CDR3 consists of 15 residues. V was trimmed by 4 bases and J by 0 bases, leaving 10 bases between them. Germline loops: CDR1 SGHRS, CDR2 YFSETQ. The CDR3 nucleotides read TGCGCCAGCAGCCCAGACACCACGAACACCGGGGAGCTGTTTTTT. Its translation: CASSPDTTNTGELFF.

The chain links TRBV14 to TRBJ1-1, with D possibly TRBD1 on 5 matching bases. Germline V lookup: CDR1 SGHDN, CDR2 FVKESK. V lost 7 bases, J lost 8 bases, and 20 bases lay in between. The CDR3 has 14 residues. The CDR3 loop reads CASTYLRGFPEAFF. CDR3 sequence (DNA): TGTGCCAGCACCTACCTACGGGGGTTTCCCGAAGCTTTCTTT.

The chain links TRBV7-9 to TRBJ1-5; a possible D gene is TRBD1 (6 bases). The CDR3 is 15 amino acids. CDR1 is SEHNR, CDR2 FQNEAQ, per germline (reference sequence). V was cut by 1 base and J by 2 bases, with 9 bases left in between. The CDR3 sequence is CASSLDRVGNQPQHF. CDR3 sequence (DNA): TGTGCCAGCAGCTTAGACAGGGTGGGCAATCAGCCCCAGCATTTT.

J is TRBJ2-1 and V is TRBV15; 12 nucleotides match TRBD2. Losses at the gene ends were 1 base for V and 0 bases for J; bases not matched to a gene: 13. The germline CDR1 and CDR2 sequences are LNHNV and YYDKDF (reference sequence). This CDR3 contains 21 residues. In DNA form, the CDR3 reads TGTGCCACCAGCAGAGCCGAACCGACTAGCGGGGGACTCTACTCCTACAATGAGCAGTTCTTC. It codes for CATSRAEPTSGGLYSYNEQFF. The whole variable domain, filled in from reference TRBV15 and TRBJ2-1, reads DAMVIQNPRYQVTQFGKPVTLSCSQTLNHNVMYWYQQKSSQAPKLLFHYYDKDFNNEADTPDNFQSRRPNTSFCFLDIRSPGLGDTAMYLCATSRAEPTSGGLYSYNEQFFGPGTRLTVL.

The rearrangement uses TRBV7-9 and TRBJ1-5; D call uncertain. CDR3 length: 14 amino acids. Trimming took 8 bases from V and 0 from J, leaving 11 bases between them. Germline assignment: CDR1 SEHNR and CDR2 FQNEAQ (reference sequence). The CDR3 sequence: CASRGPHSNQPQHF. The CDR3, as DNA: TGTGCCAGCCGCGGGCCTCATAGCAATCAGCCCCAGCATTTT. The full variable domain, with the rest looked up from reference TRBV7-9 and TRBJ1-5, is DTGVSQNPRHKITKRGQNVTFRCDPISEHNRLYWYRQTLGQGPEFLTYFQNEAQLEKSRLLSDRFSAERPKGSFSTLEIQRTEQGDSAMYLCASRGPHSNQPQHFGDGTRLSIL.

The V call is TRBV6-7, the J call TRBJ1-2; D possibly corresponds to TRBD1 (5 bases). TRBV6-7 is noted as an ORF with a role that remains uncertain. The ends were cut back, 2 bases at V and 4 bases at J, with 23 bases in the middle. CDR3 length: 18 residues. In DNA, the CDR3 is TGTGCCAGCAGTTACCCCTTTCTCCCGGGCGGACACCTCTATGGCTACACCTTC. It is translated as CASSYPFLPGGHLYGYTF.